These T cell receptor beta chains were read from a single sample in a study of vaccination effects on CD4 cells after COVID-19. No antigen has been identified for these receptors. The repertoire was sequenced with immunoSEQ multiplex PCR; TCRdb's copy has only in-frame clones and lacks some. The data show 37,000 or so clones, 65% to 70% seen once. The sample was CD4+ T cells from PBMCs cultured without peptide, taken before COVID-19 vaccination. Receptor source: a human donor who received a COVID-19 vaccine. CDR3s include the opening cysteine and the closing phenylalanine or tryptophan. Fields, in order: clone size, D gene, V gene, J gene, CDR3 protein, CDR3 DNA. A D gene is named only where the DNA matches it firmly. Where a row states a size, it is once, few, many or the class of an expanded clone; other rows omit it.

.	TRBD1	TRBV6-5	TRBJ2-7	CATTGTGSNYEQYF	TGTGCCACCACCGGGACAGGGAGCAACTACGAGCAGTACTTC
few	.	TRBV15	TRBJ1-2	CATSRDGGYTF	TGTGCCACCAGCAGAGATGGAGGCTACACCTTC
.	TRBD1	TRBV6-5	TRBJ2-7	CASSYLTGSYEQYF	TGTGCCAGCAGTTACTTGACAGGGTCCTACGAGCAGTACTTC
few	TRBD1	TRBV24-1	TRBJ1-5	CATSDRDRDEPQHF	TGTGCCACCAGTGATCGGGACAGGGATGAGCCCCAGCATTTT
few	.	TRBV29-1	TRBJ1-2	CSVAELNYGYTF	TGCAGCGTTGCAGAGCTCAACTATGGCTACACCTTC
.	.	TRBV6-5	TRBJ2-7	CASRGRSYEQYF	TGTGCCAGCAGGGGACGCTCCTACGAGCAGTACTTC
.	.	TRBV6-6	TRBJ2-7	CASNSIRASSYEQYF	TGTGCCAGCAATTCAATTCGGGCCAGCTCCTACGAGCAGTACTTC
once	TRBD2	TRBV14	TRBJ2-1	CASSQVLRWTSGRAKYNEQFF	TGTGCCAGCAGCCAAGTACTCAGGTGGACTAGCGGGAGGGCCAAATACAATGAGCAGTTCTTC
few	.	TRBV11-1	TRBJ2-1	CASSRDSPLKEQFF	TGTGCCAGCAGCCGGGACTCGCCCTTAAAGGAGCAGTTCTTC
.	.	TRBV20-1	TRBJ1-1	CSASPTENTEAFF	TGCAGTGCTAGTCCGACAGAGAACACTGAAGCTTTCTTT
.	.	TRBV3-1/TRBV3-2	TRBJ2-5	CASSPSDSAFGTQYF	TGTGCCAGCAGCCCCTCGGACTCGGCATTTGGGACCCAGTACTTC
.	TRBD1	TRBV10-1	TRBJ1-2	CASSVGQGDYGYTF	TGCGCCAGCAGTGTTGGACAGGGAGACTATGGCTACACCTTC
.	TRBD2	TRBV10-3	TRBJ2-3	CATTLATSTDTQYF	TGTGCCACCACACTAGCGACCAGCACAGATACGCAGTATTTT
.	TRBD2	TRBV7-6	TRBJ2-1	CASSLRRLAGGPGAYNEQFF	TGTGCCAGCAGCTTACGCCGGTTAGCGGGGGGGCCTGGGGCCTACAATGAGCAGTTCTTC
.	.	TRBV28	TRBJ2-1	CASSLVEGNEQFF	TGTGCCAGCAGTTTGGTCGAGGGAAATGAGCAGTTCTTC
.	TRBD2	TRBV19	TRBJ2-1	CASSTAGTSGTEQFF	TGTGCCAGTAGTACCGCCGGGACTAGCGGGACTGAGCAGTTCTTC
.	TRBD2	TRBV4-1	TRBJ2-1	CASSQQTSGGSYNEQFF	TGCGCCAGCAGCCAACAGACTAGCGGGGGTTCCTACAATGAGCAGTTCTTC
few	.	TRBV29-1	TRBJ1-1	CSVDARNTEAFF	TGCAGCGTTGATGCCAGGAACACTGAAGCTTTCTTT
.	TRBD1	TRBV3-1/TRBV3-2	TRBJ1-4	CASSLRTGGNEKLFF	TGTGCCAGCAGCCTACGGACAGGGGGAAATGAAAAACTGTTTTTT
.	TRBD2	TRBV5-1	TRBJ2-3	CASSLVASGRGTDTQYF	TGCGCCAGCAGCTTGGTGGCTAGCGGGAGAGGCACAGATACGCAGTATTTT
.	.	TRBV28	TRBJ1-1	CASNQVKFLAFF	TGTGCCAGCAATCAGGTTAAATTCTTAGCTTTCTTT
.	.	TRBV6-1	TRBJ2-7	CASSEVSGSYYEQYF	TGTGCCAGCAGTGAAGTGTCCGGCAGTTACTACGAGCAGTACTTC
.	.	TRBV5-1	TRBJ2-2	CASSLAQSTGELFF	TGCGCCAGCAGCTTGGCCCAGAGCACCGGGGAGCTGTTTTTT
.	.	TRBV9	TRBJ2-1	CASSGASSYNEQFF	TGTGCCAGCAGCGGGGCTAGCTCCTACAATGAGCAGTTCTTC
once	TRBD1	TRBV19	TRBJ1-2	CASSKTGLLSFGYTF	TGTGCCAGTAGCAAGACAGGGCTTTTGTCCTTTGGCTACACCTTC